This is a list of T cell receptor beta chains from one sample in a study of T cells in Graves' hyperthyroidism and ophthalmopathy. TCRdb independently ran MiXCR on the multiplex PCR reads; one entry per CDR3 protein. The sample lists approximately 400,000 distinct CDR3 sequences; about a sixth were seen once. The material sequenced was blood. The receptors shown here come from a woman aged 18-29 years with Graves' hyperthyroidism. Both conserved end residues are part of each CDR3. The D gene is left open where the match is weak. The size of a clone is reported for some rows only, either as once, few or many, or as a class for expanded clones.

len,abundance,v_gene,d_gene,j_gene,CDR3nt,CDR3aa
19,many,TRBV7-6,-,TRBJ2-1,TGTGCCAGCAGCTTACGCCCCCCGGGACAGGTGGCGGGGGGGGGTGAGCAGTTCTTC,CASSLRPPGQVAGGGEQFF
16,-,TRBV4-1,TRBD1,TRBJ1-5,TGCGCCAGCAGCCTGTCGGACAGGGGTGGCAATCAGCCCCAGCATTTT,CASSLSDRGGNQPQHF
16,many,TRBV5-6,TRBD2,TRBJ2-5,TGTGCCAGCAGCTCCTGGACTAGCGGGAGGGACGAGACCCAGTACTTC,CASSSWTSGRDETQYF
15,few,TRBV9,-,TRBJ1-5,TGTGCCAGCAGCGTAGGAGGGGGGTTAAATCAGCCCCAGCATTTT,CASSVGGGLNQPQHF
14,-,TRBV2,TRBD1,TRBJ2-4,TGTGCCAGCAGCCCTGGGACAGGGGTAAACATTCAGTACTTC,CASSPGTGVNIQYF
15,many,TRBV5-1,-,TRBJ1-6,TGCGCCAGCAGCTTCAGTCCAGGGAATAATTCACCCCTCCACTTT,CASSFSPGNNSPLHF
14,many,TRBV12-3/TRBV12-4,-,TRBJ1-4,TGTGCCAGCAGTTTCGGCAGCTCCTCTGAAAAACTGTTTTTT,CASSFGSSSEKLFF
13,-,TRBV20-1,-,TRBJ2-7,TGCAGTGCTAGGGAGAAAAGTGCCTACGAGCAGTACTTC,CSAREKSAYEQYF
16,-,TRBV2,TRBD1,TRBJ1-5,TGTGCCAGCAGTGCGAGGGGACAGGGACTCAATCAGCCCCAGCATTTT,CASSARGQGLNQPQHF
16,many,TRBV12-3/TRBV12-4,TRBD1,TRBJ1-5,TGTGCCAGCAGCGGACAGGGCATGGGGAGCAATCAGCCCCAGCATTTT,CASSGQGMGSNQPQHF
12,once,TRBV20-1,-,TRBJ1-1,TGCAGTGCTATTCGCACGAACACTGAAGCTTTCTTT,CSAIRTNTEAFF
16,few,TRBV27,TRBD1,TRBJ1-6,TGTGCCAGCAGTGCCACCTGGACAGGGAATAATTCACCCCTCCACTTT,CASSATWTGNNSPLHF
17,-,TRBV6-5,TRBD1,TRBJ2-5,TGTGCCAGCAGTTACTGGGGCCAGGCCAGGGGGCAAGAGACCCAGTACTTC,CASSYWGQARGQETQYF
16,-,TRBV6-1,TRBD2,TRBJ2-1,TGTGCCAGCAGTCAGACCCCTAGCGGGAGGATCCATGAGCAGTTCTTC,CASSQTPSGRIHEQFF
15,-,TRBV7-9,-,TRBJ2-4,TGTGCCAGCAGTTCGTTTAAGGTGGCCAAAAACATTCAGTACTTC,CASSSFKVAKNIQYF
13,many,TRBV12-3/TRBV12-4,-,TRBJ1-1,TGTGCCAGCACCCCTCAGAACTCTCCTGAAGCTTTCTTT,CASTPQNSPEAFF
17,many,TRBV7-3,-,TRBJ2-3,TGTGCCAGCAGCTTAGCGATTGGGGGAGGGGGAACAGATACGCAGTATTTT,CASSLAIGGGGTDTQYF
17,once,TRBV7-2,-,TRBJ1-4,TGTGCCAGCAGCCCCCGGTCGGGGGCAAGGTTTTATGAAAAACTGTTTTTT,CASSPRSGARFYEKLFF
15,-,TRBV11-2,-,TRBJ1-1,TGTGCCAGCAGGCGCCCGGGACGCAAGAACACTGAAGCTTTCTTT,CASRRPGRKNTEAFF
14,many,TRBV3-1,-,TRBJ2-1,TGTGCCAGCAGCCACGGACTGGTCGCCAATGAGCAGTTCTTC,CASSHGLVANEQFF
12,many,TRBV2,-,TRBJ1-1,TGTGCCAGCAGTGGTTACCGATATGAAGCTTTCTTT,CASSGYRYEAFF
14,many,TRBV6-5,TRBD2,TRBJ2-7,TGTGCCAGCAGTTACTCAGGGACTACGTACGAGCAGTACTTC,CASSYSGTTYEQYF
14,many,TRBV12-5,TRBD1,TRBJ1-1,TGTGCTAGTGGTTTGGGGCCCCGTACAGGGGGGGCTTTCTTT,CASGLGPRTGGAFF
15,many,TRBV15,-,TRBJ2-7,TGTGCCACCAGCAGATCCGAGGACAGCTCCTACGAGCAGTACTTC,CATSRSEDSSYEQYF
13,-,TRBV3-1,TRBD2,TRBJ2-5,TGTGCCGGCAGCCTGACCGGGGGGGAGACCCAGTACTTC,CAGSLTGGETQYF
16,-,TRBV3-1,-,TRBJ2-2,TGTGCCAGCAGCCAAGGTTGGGACCAGAACACCGGGGAGCTGTTTTTT,CASSQGWDQNTGELFF
16,-,TRBV2,TRBD1,TRBJ1-1,TGTGCCAGCAGTGAATATTTTGGACAGGGGGGCACTGAAGCTTTCTTT,CASSEYFGQGGTEAFF
14,many,TRBV20-1,TRBD2,TRBJ2-5,TGCAGTGCTAGATCGGGGGGGAATGGGGGGACCCAGTACTTC,CSARSGGNGGTQYF
17,many,TRBV7-9,TRBD2,TRBJ2-7,TGTGCCAGCAGCCCCAGACCCGGGACTAGCGGGAGGGGAGAGCAGTACTTC,CASSPRPGTSGRGEQYF
12,many,TRBV5-1,-,TRBJ2-1,TGCGCCAGCAGGGGTCGAGGGAATGAGCAGTTCTTC,CASRGRGNEQFF
15,many,TRBV11-2,TRBD2,TRBJ2-3,TGTGCCAGCAGCTTAAGCGGGGGGTATGGGGATACGCAGTATTTT,CASSLSGGYGDTQYF
14,-,TRBV20-1,-,TRBJ2-7,TGCAGTGCTAGTGGCCAGTTCAGTGGGTACGAGCAGTACTTC,CSASGQFSGYEQYF
16,few,TRBV7-8,TRBD1,TRBJ2-2,TGTGCCAGCAGCTCGCGTCGGGACAGGGGCACCGGGGAGCTGTTTTTT,CASSSRRDRGTGELFF
15,-,TRBV5-4,-,TRBJ1-2,TGTGCCAGCAGCTTAGGCAGGGATGAATTCTATGGCTACACCTTC,CASSLGRDEFYGYTF
20,-,TRBV6-6,-,TRBJ1-3,TGTGCCAGCAGTTACTCTGCCGGGGGGGACACCCTAAGGCCTGGAAACACCATATATTTT,CASSYSAGGDTLRPGNTIYF
14,many,TRBV20-1,TRBD2,TRBJ2-1,TGCAGTGCTAGACGGGGCGGGGGGCCCCGGGAGCAGTTCTTC,CSARRGGGPREQFF
14,many,TRBV12-3/TRBV12-4,TRBD2,TRBJ2-5,TGTGCCAGCAGTAACGGACTAGCCCGGGAGACCCAGTACTTC,CASSNGLARETQYF
10,few,TRBV7-2,-,TRBJ1-2,TGTGCCAGCAGCTTCGGGGGCTACACCTTC,CASSFGGYTF
15,many,TRBV6-1,TRBD2,TRBJ2-7,TGTGCCAGCAGGGTACTAGCGGGAGGGCCGGGCGAGCAGTACTTC,CASRVLAGGPGEQYF
14,many,TRBV2,TRBD1,TRBJ2-1,TGTGCCAGCAGTAGGGACAGGACCCACAATGAGCAGTTCTTC,CASSRDRTHNEQFF